The source of this TCR beta chain is a study of T-cell reconstitution after alpha-beta-depleted transplantation in children. Library preparation (for TCRbeta) was performed with unique molecular identifiers. TCRdb independently ran MiXCR on the PCR reads; one entry per CDR3 protein. The sample yields some 200,000 distinct CDR3 sequences, about 6.6% seen once. Trimming took 2 bases from V and 3 from J, leaving 14 bases between them. This CDR3 region has 15 residues. From germline, CDR1 is MDHEN and CDR2 SYDVKM. Points from the study as a whole: The origin of high day-60 TCRbeta diversity in some patients lay in surviving recipient T cells and thymic progenitors. Newly produced T cells mostly accounted for T-cell counts and diversity one year post-transplant.

This clonotype came up many times. As yet, its antigen is unknown. The receptor was isolated from a boy aged 2 to 10 with acute lymphoblastic leukemia, due to receive a stem cell transplant. Here the sequenced sample was PBMCs, taken before TCRalphabeta/CD19-depleted stem cell transplant. This chain joins TRBV28 and TRBJ2-7; no reliable D call. The CDR3 protein is CASSLHVAFCYEQYF. In DNA, the CDR3 is TGTGCCAGCAGTTTACACGTAGCATTCTGCTACGAGCAGTACTTC.